This T cell receptor (beta chain) is from a study of cytomegalovirus exposure and HLA in healthy donors. In the PCR, 60 Vbeta and 13 Jbeta primers were used. Repertoires were generated with immunoSEQ multiplex PCR, while TCRdb's copy carries only in-frame clones and drops some. The sample gives roughly 150,000 clones, roughly four fifths of which show up once; 1.2% to 1.5% is in the top ten. The CDR3 is 15 amino acids. Germline V CDR1 and CDR2: LGHNA, YNFKEQ. The germline V and J ends were trimmed by 0 bases and 3 bases, with 12 bases remaining between them. The gene calls are TRBV4-2 and TRBJ2-7; D perhaps matches TRBD2 (6 bases). The sequencing sample was made of PBMCs. The sequence was obtained from a man between 18 and 35 years old in good health and CMV-seronegative. This CDR3 reads CASSQEISGIYEQYF. The CDR3 DNA is TGTGCCAGCAGCCAAGAGATTAGCGGAATCTACGAGCAGTACTTC.